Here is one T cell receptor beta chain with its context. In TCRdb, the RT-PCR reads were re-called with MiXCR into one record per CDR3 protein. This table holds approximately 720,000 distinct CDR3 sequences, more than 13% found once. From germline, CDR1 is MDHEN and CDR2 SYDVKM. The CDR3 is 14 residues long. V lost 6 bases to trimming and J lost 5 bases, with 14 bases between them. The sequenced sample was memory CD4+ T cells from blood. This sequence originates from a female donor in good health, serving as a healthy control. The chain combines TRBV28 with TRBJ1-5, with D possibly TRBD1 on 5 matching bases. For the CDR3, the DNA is TGTGCCAGCAGGGACCTCCGGGGGGATCAGCCCCAGCATTTT. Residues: CASRDLRGDQPQHF.